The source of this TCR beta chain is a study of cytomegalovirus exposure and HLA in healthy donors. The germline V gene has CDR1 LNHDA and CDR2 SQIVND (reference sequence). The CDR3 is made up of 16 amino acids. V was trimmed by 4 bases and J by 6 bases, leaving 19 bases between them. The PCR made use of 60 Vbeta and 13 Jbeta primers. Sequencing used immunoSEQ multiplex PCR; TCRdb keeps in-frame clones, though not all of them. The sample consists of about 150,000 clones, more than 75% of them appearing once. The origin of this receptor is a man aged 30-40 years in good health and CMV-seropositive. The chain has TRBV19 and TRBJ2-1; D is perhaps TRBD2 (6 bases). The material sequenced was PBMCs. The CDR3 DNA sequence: TGTGCCAGTAGTACAGGGACTCTAAGGGAGTTCAATGAGCAGTTCTTC. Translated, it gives CASSTGTLREFNEQFF.